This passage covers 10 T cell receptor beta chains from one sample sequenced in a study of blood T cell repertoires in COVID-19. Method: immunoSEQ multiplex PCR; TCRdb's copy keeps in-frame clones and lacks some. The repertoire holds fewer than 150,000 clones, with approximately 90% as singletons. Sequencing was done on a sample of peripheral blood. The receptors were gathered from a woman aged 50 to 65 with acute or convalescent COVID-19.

This chain's CDR3 is CASRAGRQILTSYEQYF. CDR3 in DNA: TGTGCCAGCAGAGCGGGCCGACAGATCCTAACCTCCTACGAGCAGTACTTC. The gene calls are TRBV28 and TRBJ2-7; TRBD2 is a possible D gene (6 bases). The length of the CDR3 is 17 residues. V was trimmed by 6 bases and J by 0 bases, leaving 21 bases between them. In germline, CDR1 is MDHEN, CDR2 SYDVKM.

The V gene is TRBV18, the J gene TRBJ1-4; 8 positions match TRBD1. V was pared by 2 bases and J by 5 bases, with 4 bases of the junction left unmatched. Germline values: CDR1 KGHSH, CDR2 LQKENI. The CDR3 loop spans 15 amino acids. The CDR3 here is CASSPRGTGNEKLFF. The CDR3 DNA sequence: TGTGCCAGCTCACCAAGGGGGACAGGAAATGAAAAACTGTTTTTT.

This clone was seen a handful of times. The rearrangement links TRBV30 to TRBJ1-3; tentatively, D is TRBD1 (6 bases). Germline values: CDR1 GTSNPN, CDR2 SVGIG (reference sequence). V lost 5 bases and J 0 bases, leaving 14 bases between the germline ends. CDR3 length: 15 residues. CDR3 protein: CAWDTGTRSGNTIYF. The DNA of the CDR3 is TGTGCCTGGGATACCGGGACACGCTCTGGAAACACCATATATTTT.

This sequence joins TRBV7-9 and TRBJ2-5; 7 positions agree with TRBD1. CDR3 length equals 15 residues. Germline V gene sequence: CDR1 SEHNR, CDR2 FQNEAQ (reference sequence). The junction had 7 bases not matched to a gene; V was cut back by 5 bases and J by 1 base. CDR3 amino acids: CASSRGTAIQETQYF. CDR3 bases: TGTGCCAGCAGCCGTGGGACAGCCATCCAAGAGACCCAGTACTTC.

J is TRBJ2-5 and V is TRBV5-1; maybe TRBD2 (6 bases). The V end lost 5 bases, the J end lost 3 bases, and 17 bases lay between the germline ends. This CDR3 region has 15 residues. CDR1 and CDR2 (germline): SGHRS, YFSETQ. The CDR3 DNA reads TGCGCCAGCAGAAGGGGCGGGGATCTCAAAGAGACCCAGTACTTC. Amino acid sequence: CASRRGGDLKETQYF.

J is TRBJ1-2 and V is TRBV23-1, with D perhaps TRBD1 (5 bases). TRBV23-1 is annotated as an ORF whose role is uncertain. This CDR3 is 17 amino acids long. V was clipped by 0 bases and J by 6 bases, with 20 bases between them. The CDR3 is CASSQSRWQGLVDGYTF. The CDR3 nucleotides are TGCGCCAGCAGTCAATCACGGTGGCAGGGTCTTGTAGATGGCTACACCTTC.

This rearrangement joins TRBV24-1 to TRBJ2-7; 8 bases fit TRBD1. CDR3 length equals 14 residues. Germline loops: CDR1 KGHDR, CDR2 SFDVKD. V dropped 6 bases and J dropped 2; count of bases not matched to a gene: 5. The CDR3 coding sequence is TGTGCCACCAGTCAAGGACAGGGAGCCTACGAGCAGTACTTC. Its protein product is CATSQGQGAYEQYF.

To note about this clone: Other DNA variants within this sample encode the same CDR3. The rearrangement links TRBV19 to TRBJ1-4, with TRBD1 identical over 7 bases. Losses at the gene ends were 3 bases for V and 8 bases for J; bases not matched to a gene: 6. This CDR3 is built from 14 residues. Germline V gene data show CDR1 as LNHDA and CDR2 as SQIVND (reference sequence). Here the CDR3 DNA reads TGTGCCAGTAGTATTTCAGGGGGAAACGAAAAACTGTTTTTT. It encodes CASSISGGNEKLFF.

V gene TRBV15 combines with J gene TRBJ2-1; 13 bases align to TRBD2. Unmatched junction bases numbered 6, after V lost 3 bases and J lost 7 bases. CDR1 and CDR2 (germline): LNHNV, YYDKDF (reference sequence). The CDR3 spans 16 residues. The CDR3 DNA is TGTGCCACCAGCAGTCGGACTAGCGGGAGAGGGAATGAGCAGTTCTTC. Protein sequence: CATSSRTSGRGNEQFF.

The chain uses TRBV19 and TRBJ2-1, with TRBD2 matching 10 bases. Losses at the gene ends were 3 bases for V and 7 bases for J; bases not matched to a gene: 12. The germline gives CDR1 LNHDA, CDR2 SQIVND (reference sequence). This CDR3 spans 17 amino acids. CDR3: CASSIGAQREGGNEQFF. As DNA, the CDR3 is TGTGCCAGTAGTATCGGCGCCCAGCGGGAGGGAGGGAATGAGCAGTTCTTC.